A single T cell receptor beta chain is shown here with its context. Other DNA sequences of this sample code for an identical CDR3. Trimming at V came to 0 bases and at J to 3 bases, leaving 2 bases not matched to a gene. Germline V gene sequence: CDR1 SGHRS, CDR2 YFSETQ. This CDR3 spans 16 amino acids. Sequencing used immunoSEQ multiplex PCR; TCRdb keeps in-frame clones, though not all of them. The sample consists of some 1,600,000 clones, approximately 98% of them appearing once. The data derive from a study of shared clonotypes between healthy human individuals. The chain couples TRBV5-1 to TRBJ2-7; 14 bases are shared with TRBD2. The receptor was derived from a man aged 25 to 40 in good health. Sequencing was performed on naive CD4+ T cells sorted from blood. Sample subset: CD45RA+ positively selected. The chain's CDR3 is CASSLGGTSGSYEQYF. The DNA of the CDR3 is TGCGCCAGCAGCTTGGGGGGGACTAGCGGGAGCTACGAGCAGTACTTC.